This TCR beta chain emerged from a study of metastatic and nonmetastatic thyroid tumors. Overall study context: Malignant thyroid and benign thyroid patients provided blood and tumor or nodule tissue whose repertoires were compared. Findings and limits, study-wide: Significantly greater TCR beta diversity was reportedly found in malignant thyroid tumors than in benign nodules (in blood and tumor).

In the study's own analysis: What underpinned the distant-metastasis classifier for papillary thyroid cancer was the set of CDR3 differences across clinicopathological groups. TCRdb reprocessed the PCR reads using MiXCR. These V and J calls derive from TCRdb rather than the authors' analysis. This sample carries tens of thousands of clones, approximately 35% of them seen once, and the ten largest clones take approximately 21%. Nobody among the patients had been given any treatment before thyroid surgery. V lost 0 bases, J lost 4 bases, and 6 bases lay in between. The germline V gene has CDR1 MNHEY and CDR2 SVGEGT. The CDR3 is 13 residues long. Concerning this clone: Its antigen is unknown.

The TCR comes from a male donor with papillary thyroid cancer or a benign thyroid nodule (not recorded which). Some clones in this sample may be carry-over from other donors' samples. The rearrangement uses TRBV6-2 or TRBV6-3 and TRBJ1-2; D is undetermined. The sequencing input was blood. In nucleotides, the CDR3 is TGTGCCAGCAGTTACTCGTTAGGCTATGGCTACACCTTC. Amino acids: CASSYSLGYGYTF.